The entry that follows covers one T cell receptor beta chain sequence. Its antigen is not yet known. The record has no base qualities; no much larger clone is one base away. Libraries were made using the immunoSEQ multiplex PCR assay. Held by TCRdb, this immuneACCESS table contains in-frame sequences only and omits some clones. Under half of the omission traces to an unresolved V gene where checked; the cause of the rest is unknown. The sample data list about 6,200 clones, and roughly four fifths of these were observed just once. Clones ranked in the top ten supply 6.2% of the sample. Because repertoires were sampled repeatedly during chemoradiotherapy, clonal expansion in the tumor microenvironment could be followed. The sample comes from a study of chemoradiotherapy in HPV16-positive cancers (dated 2022 in TCRdb). In the study overall: Using functional T-cell assays on cells from two HPV16-positive patients, the researchers defined candidate HPV-specific T-cell clones and common TCR motifs. The study asked whether T-cell immunity to the HPV oncoproteins E6 and E7 changes during chemoradiotherapy and whether this immunity affects survival. TCR repertoires from more than 70 patients with HPV-related cancers were then used to track the candidate HPV-specific TCRs and motifs.

Beyond this particular receptor, the publication reports: Expansion of candidate HPV-specific clones and E7-related TCR motifs was observed in the tumor microenvironment during treatment, whereas no such expansion was observed for non-HPV-specific T cells. Among HPV16-positive patients, expansion of HPV-responsive T cells during chemoradiotherapy was associated with better recurrence-free survival. The functional definition of HPV-specific T cells was derived from only two HPV16-positive patients, and the survival association was reported for HPV16-positive patients.

The TCR originated in a human donor with HPV-associated anogenital cancer. The source material was tumor tissue, sampled from a patient who underwent chemoradiotherapy.

The base sequence is TGTGCCAGTATGGCAGATACGCAGTATTTT. Its amino acids are CASMADTQYF. The chain links TRBV6-1 with TRBJ2-3, with the D gene not confidently named. The CDR3 sequence holds 10 residues, the cysteine and phenylalanine included. Kept here is only the CDR3 DNA, which spans 30 bases and is read in frame from base 1. V loses 9 bases, J loses 4 bases, and the germline ends lie 5 bases apart. CDR1 and CDR2 (MNHNS, SASEGT) derive from the germline V gene.